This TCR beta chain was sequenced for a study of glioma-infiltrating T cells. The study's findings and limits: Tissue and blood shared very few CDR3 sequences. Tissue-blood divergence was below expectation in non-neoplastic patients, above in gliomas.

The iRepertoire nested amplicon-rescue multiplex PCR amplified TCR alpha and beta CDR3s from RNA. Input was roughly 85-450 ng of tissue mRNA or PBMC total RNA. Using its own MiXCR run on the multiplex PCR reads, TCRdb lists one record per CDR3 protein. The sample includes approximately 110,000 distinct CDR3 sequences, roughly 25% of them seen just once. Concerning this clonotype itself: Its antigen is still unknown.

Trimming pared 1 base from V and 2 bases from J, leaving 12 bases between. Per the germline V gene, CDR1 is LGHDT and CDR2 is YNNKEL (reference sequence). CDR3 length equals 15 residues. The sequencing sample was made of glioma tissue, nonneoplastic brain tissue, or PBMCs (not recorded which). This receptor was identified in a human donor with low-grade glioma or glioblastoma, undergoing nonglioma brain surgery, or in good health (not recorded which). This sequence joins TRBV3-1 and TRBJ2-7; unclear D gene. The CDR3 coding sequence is TGTGCCAGCAGCCAAGCTCTACGAAATCCCTACGAGCAGTACTTC. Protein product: CASSQALRNPYEQYF.